These T cell receptor beta chains were read from a single sample in a study of radiotherapy plus CTLA-4 blockade in lung cancer. The method was immunoSEQ multiplex PCR; TCRdb's version includes in-frame clones alone and lacks a portion of them. The data show 43,000 or so clones, with roughly 65% seen just once and around 18% held by the top ten. This material consisted of peripheral blood, taken from a patient treated with radiotherapy plus ipilimumab. These receptor sequences come from a human donor with non-small cell lung cancer who had a partial response to radiotherapy plus ipilimumab. The CDR3 runs from the conserved cysteine through the conserved F or W. The order of the fields is J gene, V gene, D gene, clone size, CDR3 DNA, CDR3 protein. D genes are given only for firm matches. Rows give clone size only sometimes, using once, few, many, or a class for an expanded clone.

>TRBJ2-1|TRBV2|.|.
TGTGCCAGCAGATCCGGACTCTCGAGCTCCTACAATGAGCAGTTCTTC
CASRSGLSSSYNEQFF
>TRBJ2-7|TRBV14|.|.
TGTGCCAGCAGCCAGTCGTACCAGGGTATTGACGAGCAGTACTTC
CASSQSYQGIDEQYF
>TRBJ1-2|TRBV5-4|.|.
TGTGCCAGCAGCTTGACCGGGAGCATCTATGGCTACACCTTC
CASSLTGSIYGYTF
>TRBJ1-6|TRBV7-2|.|.
TGTGCCAGCAGCTTAGGCAGGGCGGGAAATTCACCCCTCCACTTT
CASSLGRAGNSPLHF
>TRBJ1-3|TRBV4-1|.|.
TGCGCCAGCAGCCTACTCTTCGGGGGAGGGCTTTCTGGAAACACCATATATTTT
CASSLLFGGGLSGNTIYF
>TRBJ2-3|TRBV11-2|.|.
TGTGCCAGCAGCTTTCTTAACAGTCCAGATACGCAGTATTTT
CASSFLNSPDTQYF
>TRBJ2-3|TRBV2|TRBD2|.
TGTGCCAGCGGGAGGGGCCCCCGGGGAGATACGCAGTATTTT
CASGRGPRGDTQYF
>TRBJ2-1|TRBV18|TRBD1|.
TGTGCCAGCTCACCACCGACAGGGGGTGTAAATGAGCAGTTCTTC
CASSPPTGGVNEQFF
>TRBJ2-5|TRBV5-4|.|once
TGTGCCAGCAGCTCACAGGGTACAGAGACCCAGTACTTC
CASSSQGTETQYF
>TRBJ2-1|TRBV14|.|.
TGTGCCAGCAGCCCCCAGGGCAATGAGCAGTTCTTC
CASSPQGNEQFF
>TRBJ1-5|TRBV19|TRBD1|few
TGTGCCAGTATGCAGGGGGCGGATAGCAATCAGCCCCAGCATTTT
CASMQGADSNQPQHF
>TRBJ1-4|TRBV5-1|.|.
TGCGCCAGCAGCAGGGGGGGGGAAAAACTGTTTTTT
CASSRGGEKLFF
>TRBJ2-7|TRBV15|.|.
TGTGCCACCAGCAGCTGTAAGCAGTACTTC
CATSSCKQYF
>TRBJ1-4|TRBV19|TRBD1|.
TGTGCCATCGGGACAGGCTCGTTTCGGGAAAAACTGTTTTTT
CAIGTGSFREKLFF
>TRBJ1-2|TRBV7-2|.|few
TGTGCCAGCAGCTTAGAACGTTACAGGATGTATGGCTACACCTTC
CASSLERYRMYGYTF
>TRBJ1-2|TRBV6-1|.|.
TGTGCCAGCAGTGAGGCAGACTATGGCTACACCTTC
CASSEADYGYTF
>TRBJ1-6|TRBV9|.|.
TGTGCCAGCAGCGACAGCTCCTATAATTCACCCCTCCACTTT
CASSDSSYNSPLHF
>TRBJ2-1|TRBV6-4|.|.
TGTGCCACCTCCGTCGGGACTCACTTATACAATGAGCAGTTCTTC
CATSVGTHLYNEQFF
>TRBJ2-7|TRBV19|TRBD1|.
TGTGCCAGTAGTACCGGGACAGGGGGCTTCTACGAGCAGTACTTC
CASSTGTGGFYEQYF
>TRBJ2-2|TRBV11-2|TRBD1|.
TGTGCCAGCAGCCCCATCGACAGGGTTTCCGGGGAGCTGTTTTTT
CASSPIDRVSGELFF
>TRBJ2-5|TRBV9|TRBD1|few
TGTGCCAGCAGCGTAGGGGGGACAGGAGTTCAAGAGACCCAGTACTTC
CASSVGGTGVQETQYF
>TRBJ2-3|TRBV5-4|TRBD2|.
TGTGCCGCCTGGGACCTAGCGGGGGCAGATACGCAGTATTTT
CAAWDLAGADTQYF
>TRBJ2-7|TRBV11-3|TRBD2|.
TGTGCCAGCAGCTTAGGGCCCCGGGTGGGGTATCTAGCGGGAGTGTACGAGCAGTACTTC
CASSLGPRVGYLAGVYEQYF
>TRBJ1-4|TRBV25-1|.|once
TGTGCCAGCTACCGGAGGGCGATTGAAAAACTGTTTTTT
CASYRRAIEKLFF
>TRBJ2-2|TRBV27|TRBD1|.
TGTGCCAGCAGGAACAGGGGGCTTGACGGGGAGCTGTTTTTT
CASRNRGLDGELFF
>TRBJ1-3|TRBV18|.|.
TGTGCCAGCTCAGAACAGGGCATCTCTGGAAACACCATATATTTT
CASSEQGISGNTIYF
>TRBJ1-1|TRBV18|.|.
TGTGCCAGCTCACCTGGCCAAGGGCAGGGAGGGAGAAATGAAGCTTTCTTT
CASSPGQGQGGRNEAFF
>TRBJ2-7|TRBV5-1|.|.
TGCGCCAGCAGCCCGACCCAGGGCTACGAGCAGTACTTC
CASSPTQGYEQYF
>TRBJ1-2|TRBV7-9|.|.
TGTGCCAGCAGCTTCCGGGGTGGCTACACCTTC
CASSFRGGYTF
>TRBJ1-1|TRBV6-5|.|.
TGTGCCAGCAGCACCCGCGGGGGGGGAGGTACTGAAGCTTTCTTT
CASSTRGGGGTEAFF
>TRBJ1-2|TRBV5-5|.|.
TGTGCCAGCAGCTTGGGGGGCGCAGGGGGCTACACCTTC
CASSLGGAGGYTF
>TRBJ2-1|TRBV7-2|.|.
TGTGCCAGCAGCTTAGGGACGGGGTACAATGAGCAGTTCTTC
CASSLGTGYNEQFF
>TRBJ1-4|TRBV6-5|.|.
TGTGCCAGCAGTTTCGGAGAAGATGAAAAACTGTTTTTT
CASSFGEDEKLFF
>TRBJ2-3|TRBV5-4|.|.
TGTGCCAGCAGCTTGGGGGCGGGCGTTAGCACAGATACGCAGTATTTT
CASSLGAGVSTDTQYF
>TRBJ2-6|TRBV5-4|TRBD1|.
TGTGCCAGCAGCATCGAGCCTCAGGGGGCTGGGGCCAACGTCCTGACTTTC
CASSIEPQGAGANVLTF
>TRBJ1-1|TRBV7-9|.|few
TGTGCCAGCAGCGTAAGGGAGGGTGAAGCTTTCTTT
CASSVREGEAFF
>TRBJ1-5|TRBV30|.|.
TGCGCCTGGAGCCCTAATGGCAATCAGCCCCAGCATTTT
CAWSPNGNQPQHF
>TRBJ1-2|TRBV23-1|.|.
TGCGCCAGCAGTCCCCTGGACACTAACTATGGCTACACCTTC
CASSPLDTNYGYTF
>TRBJ2-1|TRBV11-2|TRBD1|few
TGTGCCAGCAGCTCCGGGACAGGGAACTACAATGAGCAGTTCTTC
CASSSGTGNYNEQFF
>TRBJ1-3|TRBV6-6|TRBD1|.
TGTGCCAGCAGTTCAGACAGGGGTGGAAACACCATATATTTT
CASSSDRGGNTIYF
>TRBJ2-7|TRBV11-2|.|.
TGTGCCAGCAGCTCGCAGACAGTGATCTCCTACGAGCAGTACTTC
CASSSQTVISYEQYF
>TRBJ2-1|TRBV7-3|TRBD2|few
TGTGCCAGCAGCTTAATCGGGAGGGAGTACAATGAGCAGTTCTTC
CASSLIGREYNEQFF
>TRBJ1-4|TRBV6-1|TRBD1|.
TGTGCCAGCAGTGCGGGGACAGGGTTGGAAAAACTGTTTTTT
CASSAGTGLEKLFF
>TRBJ1-2|TRBV18|.|.
TGTGCCAGCTCACCAGGGCTCTATGTCGGCTACACCTTC
CASSPGLYVGYTF
>TRBJ1-1|TRBV5-1|TRBD1|.
TGCGCCAGCAGCTTGGCCACGGGGACAGGGCGAGCTTTCTTT
CASSLATGTGRAFF
>TRBJ2-1|TRBV9|TRBD2|.
TGTGCCAGCAGCGCATGGGGGGGCTCCTACAATGAGCAGTTCTTC
CASSAWGGSYNEQFF
>TRBJ2-7|TRBV7-2|TRBD2|.
TGTGCCAGCAGCCAAGGCGGGGGGCTCTACGAGCAGTACTTC
CASSQGGGLYEQYF
>TRBJ1-5|TRBV6-6|TRBD1|.
TGTGCCAGCAGCCGGACAGGGGAGAACAATCAGCCCCAGCATTTT
CASSRTGENNQPQHF
>TRBJ1-4|TRBV4-1|TRBD1|few
TGCGCCAGCAGCCAAGATATGACAGGGGCTGAAAAACTGTTTTTT
CASSQDMTGAEKLFF